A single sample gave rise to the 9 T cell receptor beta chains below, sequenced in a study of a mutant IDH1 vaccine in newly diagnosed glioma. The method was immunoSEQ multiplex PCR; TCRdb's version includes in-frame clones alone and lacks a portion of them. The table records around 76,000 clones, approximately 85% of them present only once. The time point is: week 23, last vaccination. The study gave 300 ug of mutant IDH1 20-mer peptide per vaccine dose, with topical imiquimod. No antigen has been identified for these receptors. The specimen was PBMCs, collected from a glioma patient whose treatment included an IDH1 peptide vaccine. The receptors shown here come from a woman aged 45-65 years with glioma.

The CDR3 DNA reads as TGTGCCTCCCGAATAGCGGGTACCTACAATGAGCAGTTCTTC. It encodes CASRIAGTYNEQFF. The V and J genes are TRBV30 and TRBJ2-1; TRBD2 matches 7 bases. This CDR3 has 14 amino acids. Germline loops: CDR1 GTSNPN, CDR2 SVGIG (reference sequence). V dropped 7 bases and J dropped 2; count of bases not matched to a gene: 8.

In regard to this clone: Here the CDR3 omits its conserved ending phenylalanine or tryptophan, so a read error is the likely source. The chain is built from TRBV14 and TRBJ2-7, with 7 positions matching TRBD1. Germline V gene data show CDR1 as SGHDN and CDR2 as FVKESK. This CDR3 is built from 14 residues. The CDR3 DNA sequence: TGTGCCAGCAGCGATGACAGGGTGCCCTACGGGCAGTACTCC. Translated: CASSDDRVPYGQYS.

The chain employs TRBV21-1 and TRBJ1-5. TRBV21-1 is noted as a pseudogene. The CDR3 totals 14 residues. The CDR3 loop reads CASSCGPSNQPQHF. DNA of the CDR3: TGTGCCAGCAGTTGCGGCCCTAGCAATCAGCCCCAGCATTTT.

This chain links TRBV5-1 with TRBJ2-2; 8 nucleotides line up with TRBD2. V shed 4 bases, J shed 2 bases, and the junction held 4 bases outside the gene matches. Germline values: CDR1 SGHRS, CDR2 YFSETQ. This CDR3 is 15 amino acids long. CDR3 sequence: CASSLSGINTGELFF. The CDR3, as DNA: TGCGCCAGCAGCCTTAGCGGGATAAACACCGGGGAGCTGTTTTTT. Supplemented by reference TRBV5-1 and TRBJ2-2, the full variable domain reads KAGVTQTPRYLIKTRGQQVTLSCSPISGHRSVSWYQQTPGQGLQFLFEYFSETQRNKGNFPGRFSGRQFSNSRSEMNVSTLELGDSALYLCASSLSGINTGELFFGEGSRLTVL.

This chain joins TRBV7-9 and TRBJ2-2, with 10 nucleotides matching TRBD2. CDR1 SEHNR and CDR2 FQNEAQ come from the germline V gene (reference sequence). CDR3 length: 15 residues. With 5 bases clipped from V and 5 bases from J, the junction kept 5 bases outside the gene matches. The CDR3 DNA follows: TGTGCCAGCAGCACCCGGACTAGCGGAACCGGGGAGCTGTTTTTT. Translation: CASSTRTSGTGELFF.

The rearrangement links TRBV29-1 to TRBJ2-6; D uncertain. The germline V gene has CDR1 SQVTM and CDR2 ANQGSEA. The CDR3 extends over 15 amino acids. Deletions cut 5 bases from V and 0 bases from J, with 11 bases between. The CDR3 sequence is CSVRTVDSGANVLTF. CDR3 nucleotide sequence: TGCAGCGTTAGAACAGTCGACTCTGGGGCCAACGTCCTGACTTTC.

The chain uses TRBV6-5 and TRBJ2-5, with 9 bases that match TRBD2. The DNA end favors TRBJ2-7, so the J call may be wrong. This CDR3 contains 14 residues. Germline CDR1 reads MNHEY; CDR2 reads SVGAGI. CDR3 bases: TGTGCCAGCAGTTACCGAGCGGGAGGTCACGAGCAGTACTTC. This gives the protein CASSYRAGGHEQYF.

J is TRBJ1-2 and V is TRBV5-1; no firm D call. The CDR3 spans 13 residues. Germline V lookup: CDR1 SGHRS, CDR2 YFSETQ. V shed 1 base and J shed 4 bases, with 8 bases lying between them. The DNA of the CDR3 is TGCGCCAGCAGCTTGACTGAGGGCTATGGCTACACCTTC. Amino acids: CASSLTEGYGYTF. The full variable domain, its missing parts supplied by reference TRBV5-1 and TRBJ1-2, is KAGVTQTPRYLIKTRGQQVTLSCSPISGHRSVSWYQQTPGQGLQFLFEYFSETQRNKGNFPGRFSGRQFSNSRSEMNVSTLELGDSALYLCASSLTEGYGYTFGSGTRLTVV.

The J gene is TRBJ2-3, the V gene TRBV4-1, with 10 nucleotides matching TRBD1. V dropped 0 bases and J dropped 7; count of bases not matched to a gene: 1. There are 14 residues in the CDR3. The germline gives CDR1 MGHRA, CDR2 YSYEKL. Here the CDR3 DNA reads TGCGCCAGCAGCCAAGAGGACAGGGGGAATACGCAGTATTTT. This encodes CASSQEDRGNTQYF.